The source of this T cell receptor beta chain is a study of blood T cell repertoires in COVID-19. As for the study in general: Sites in the United States, Italy and Spain provided acute and convalescent COVID-19 samples. Nucleic acid was either cDNA or gDNA, and it came from T cells, B-cell-depleted T cells, or PBMCs.

Measured with immunoSEQ multiplex PCR; TCRdb has only the in-frame clones, and not every one. The sample consists of 70,000 to 90,000 clones, 88% of them appearing once. Germline V gives CDR1 SGDLS, CDR2 YYNGEE. The CDR3 runs to 16 residues. Unmatched junction bases numbered 10, after V lost 3 bases and J lost 2 bases. The rearrangement joins TRBV9 to TRBJ2-5; 7 bases agree with TRBD2. The clonotype was recovered from a human donor in a cohort sampled during active COVID-19. The sample taken for sequencing was peripheral blood. CDR3 sequence (DNA): TGTGCCAGCAGCGCTGGGGGGGTGGCTAGTCAAGAGACCCAGTACTTC. Protein sequence: CASSAGGVASQETQYF.